A single sample is the source of the 21 T cell receptor beta chains below, sequenced in a study of blood T cell repertoires in COVID-19. Here immunoSEQ multiplex PCR was the method, and the copy in TCRdb shows in-frame clones only, minus some. This table holds a few hundred thousand clones, around 88% found once. Sample: peripheral blood. These receptors originate from a woman aged 50 to 60 with acute or convalescent COVID-19.

The CDR3 DNA sequence: TGTGCCAGCAGCCAAGACCAGACTGAAGCTTTCTTT. Protein sequence: CASSQDQTEAFF. The V and J genes are TRBV3-1 (or the pseudogene TRBV3-2) and TRBJ1-1; D unresolved. Trimming left V 0 bases short and J 5 bases short, with 4 bases between. This CDR3 spans 12 amino acids. The germline gives CDR1 LGHDT, CDR2 YNNKEL (reference sequence).

The gene calls are TRBV19 and TRBJ2-3; D perhaps matches TRBD2 (6 bases). Trimming removed 5 bases at V and 0 bases at J, with 9 bases between. This CDR3 contains 14 residues. Germline values: CDR1 LNHDA, CDR2 SQIVND (reference sequence). CDR3 in amino acids: CASSSGDSTDTQYF. The CDR3 DNA sequence: TGTGCCAGTAGTTCGGGGGATAGCACAGATACGCAGTATTTT.

This chain joins TRBV6-6 and TRBJ1-6; 7 nucleotides align to TRBD1. CDR3 length equals 14 residues. Per germline, CDR1 MNHNY and CDR2 SVGAGI (reference sequence). The V segment lost 6 bases and the J segment 5 bases; nucleotides outside the gene matches: 4. CDR3 coding DNA: TGTGCCAGCAGCCGCGGACAGGATAATTCACCCCTCCACTTT. Translated: CASSRGQDNSPLHF.

The gene calls are TRBV12-3 or TRBV12-4 and TRBJ1-1, with 7 bases aligning to TRBD1. The CDR3 spans 13 residues. V shed 10 bases and J 0 bases; nucleotides not matched to a gene: 5. The CDR3 sequence is CATVDRMNTEAFF. CDR3 nucleotide sequence: TGTGCCACGGTGGACAGGATGAACACTGAAGCTTTCTTT.

The rearrangement joins TRBV9 to TRBJ1-1, with TRBD1 matching 8 bases. Unmatched junction bases numbered 10, after V lost 3 bases and J lost 0 bases. Per germline, CDR1 SGDLS and CDR2 YYNGEE. This CDR3 comprises 17 residues. In nucleotides, the CDR3 is TGTGCCAGCAGCGCGTACAGGGGGACGGGTATGAACACTGAAGCTTTCTTT. Amino acid sequence: CASSAYRGTGMNTEAFF.

In its sample, this clone was seen a few times. This sequence joins TRBV7-9 and TRBJ2-5; the match to TRBD1 covers 7 bases. V dropped 4 bases and J dropped 5; count of bases not matched to a gene: 16. The CDR3 runs 17 residues. CDR1 and CDR2 (germline): SEHNR, FQNEAQ (reference sequence). DNA for the CDR3: TGTGCCAGCAGCTCCCCCCTGAGGACAGGAGAGGGGGAGACCCAGTACTTC. Translated: CASSSPLRTGEGETQYF.

V and J are TRBV15 and TRBJ1-2, with unresolved D. V was pared by 5 bases and J by 2 bases, with 9 bases between. Germline lookup yields CDR1 LNHNV and CDR2 YYDKDF (reference sequence). The CDR3 loop spans 13 amino acids. CDR3 protein: CATSVDKNYGYTF. The CDR3 DNA is TGTGCCACCAGCGTAGACAAAAACTATGGCTACACCTTC.

This clone was seen a single time. The chain links TRBV3-1 (or the pseudogene TRBV3-2) to TRBJ1-6; D might be TRBD1 (6 bases). Germline V gene data show CDR1 as LGHDT and CDR2 as YNNKEL (reference sequence). The CDR3 spans 15 residues. The V gene lost 5 bases and the J gene lost 5 bases, with 13 bases spanning the gap. The CDR3 nucleotides read TGTGCCAGCAGCTTAGGGGACACCAATAATTCACCCCTCCACTTT. Translating gives CASSLGDTNNSPLHF.

V and J are TRBV19 and TRBJ1-4, with TRBD1 matching over 7 bases. Germline CDR1 is LNHDA and CDR2 is SQIVND (reference sequence). This CDR3 spans 16 amino acids. Germline trimming cut 5 bases from V and 7 bases from J; bases unmatched to any gene: 13. CDR3 amino acids: CASSQTGRWRAEKLFF. The CDR3 coding sequence is TGTGCCAGTAGTCAGACAGGGAGGTGGAGGGCTGAAAAACTGTTTTTT.

The chain uses TRBV27 and TRBJ1-2; no clear D gene. Trimming left V 1 base short and J 5 bases short, with 11 bases between. The CDR3 runs 14 residues. Germline assignment: CDR1 MNHEY and CDR2 SMNVEV (reference sequence). This CDR3 is CASSLYAGSYGYTF. DNA of the CDR3: TGTGCCAGCAGTTTATACGCAGGTTCTTATGGCTACACCTTC.

The gene calls are TRBV6-5 and TRBJ1-1; 12 bases line up with TRBD1. The CDR3 extends over 16 amino acids. V trimming: 2 bases; J trimming: 4 bases; junction bases outside the gene matches: 5. The germline CDR1 and CDR2 sequences are MNHEY and SVGAGI. CDR3 nucleotides: TGTGCCAGCAGTTACACGGGGACAGGGGGCTTCACTGAAGCTTTCTTT. It yields the protein CASSYTGTGGFTEAFF.

The chain combines TRBV20-1 with TRBJ2-3; tentatively, D is TRBD2 (6 bases). Trimming stripped 3 bases from V and 4 bases from J, with 11 bases between. The CDR3 extends over 13 amino acids. Looked up from germline, CDR1 is DFQATT and CDR2 is SNEGSKA (reference sequence). Written as DNA, the CDR3 is TGCAGTGCTAGTTCGGGAGTCTCAGATACGCAGTATTTT. Residues: CSASSGVSDTQYF.

The chain uses TRBV5-1 and TRBJ1-2, with 9 bases that match TRBD1. CDR1 is SGHRS, CDR2 YFSETQ, per germline. This CDR3 is built from 16 residues. Unmatched junction bases numbered 10, after V lost 0 bases and J lost 7 bases. The CDR3 nucleotides read TGCGCCAGCAGCTTGGACGGACAGGGGTGGTACGGTGGCTACACCTTC. This sequence encodes CASSLDGQGWYGGYTF. Using reference TRBV5-1 and TRBJ1-2 for the parts outside the CDR3, the full variable domain is KAGVTQTPRYLIKTRGQQVTLSCSPISGHRSVSWYQQTPGQGLQFLFEYFSETQRNKGNFPGRFSGRQFSNSRSEMNVSTLELGDSALYLCASSLDGQGWYGGYTFGSGTRLTVV.

The chain is built from TRBV30 and TRBJ2-3; possibly TRBD2 for D (7 bases). Per the germline V gene, CDR1 is GTSNPN and CDR2 is SVGIG (reference sequence). The CDR3 runs 15 residues. With 0 bases removed from V and 5 bases from J, the gap between germline ends came to 15 bases. CDR3 DNA sequence: TGTGCCTGGAGTGTTGGGGGGGGCCGTCTAGATACGCAGTATTTT. Translation: CAWSVGGGRLDTQYF.

This rearrangement joins TRBV30 to TRBJ1-5; the match to TRBD1 covers 7 bases. V lost 5 bases to trimming and J lost 7 bases; unmatched junction nucleotides: 5. Germline-derived CDR1 and CDR2 are GTSNPN and SVGIG (reference sequence). The CDR3 runs 12 residues. The CDR3, as DNA: TGTGCCTGGGGACAGGTAGGCCAGCCCCAGCATTTT. It yields the protein CAWGQVGQPQHF.

The J gene is TRBJ2-1, the V gene TRBV6-2 or TRBV6-3; TRBD2 aligns across 14 bases. CDR1 is MNHEY, CDR2 SVGEGT, per germline. The trim removed 5 bases at V and 0 bases at J, leaving 9 bases unmatched. This CDR3 is built from 19 residues. The CDR3 loop is CASSPNPGLAGGSYNEQFF. The CDR3 DNA reads TGTGCCAGCAGTCCGAATCCTGGACTAGCGGGGGGCTCCTACAATGAGCAGTTCTTC.

V and J are TRBV6-5 and TRBJ1-2, with 12 bases aligning to TRBD1. The CDR3 sequence is 15 residues long. In germline, CDR1 is MNHEY, CDR2 SVGAGI. V was clipped by 4 bases and J by 5 bases; unmatched bases: 5. CDR3 sequence (DNA): TGTGCCAGCAGTTCCGGGACAGGGGGCGAGTATGGCTACACCTTC. This encodes CASSSGTGGEYGYTF.

This CDR3 is CASSSRHLQETQYF. CDR3 DNA sequence: TGCGCCAGCAGCTCCAGACACCTCCAAGAGACCCAGTACTTC. The chain combines TRBV5-1 with TRBJ2-5; D remains unclear. Germline V CDR1 and CDR2: SGHRS, YFSETQ. The CDR3 extends over 14 amino acids. The V gene lost 3 bases and the J gene lost 1 base, with 10 bases spanning the gap.

The V call is TRBV19, the J call TRBJ2-3, with 15 bases matching TRBD2. J gave up 0 bases and V 5 bases, and 3 bases lay outside the gene matches. From germline, CDR1 is LNHDA and CDR2 SQIVND (reference sequence). The CDR3 totals 17 residues. CDR3 DNA: TGTGCCAGTAGTGGGGGACTAGCGGGGGGAAGCACAGATACGCAGTATTTT. This translates into CASSGGLAGGSTDTQYF.

The V gene is TRBV5-1, the J gene TRBJ2-5; 7 bases line up with TRBD1. V shed 5 bases, J shed 3 bases, and the junction held 10 bases outside the gene matches. CDR1 SGHRS and CDR2 YFSETQ come from the germline V gene. The CDR3 spans 15 residues. The CDR3 loop reads CASSTGTVFEETQYF. CDR3 coding DNA: TGCGCCAGCAGTACCGGGACAGTCTTCGAAGAGACCCAGTACTTC.

The gene calls are TRBV11-2 and TRBJ1-1; 11 bases are shared with TRBD1. The V gene's germline CDR1 is SGHAT and CDR2 FQNNGV. The CDR3 extends over 14 amino acids. The V and J ends lost 7 bases and 3 bases, in that order; junction bases with no gene match: 4. This CDR3 is CASTGQGADTEAFF. CDR3 nucleotide sequence: TGTGCCAGCACCGGACAGGGGGCGGACACTGAAGCTTTCTTT.